The 25 T cell receptor beta chains listed next were all sequenced from one sample in a study of HIV-infected patients and healthy controls. About 450 ng RNA was reverse transcribed with alpha and beta constant-region primers. Using multiplexing indices, alpha and beta chain libraries were generated apart by chain-specific third strand synthesis. In TCRdb, the 5' RACE reads were re-called with MiXCR into one record per CDR3 protein. The sample contains 18,000 or so distinct CDR3 sequences, roughly 7.9% of which appear only once. Follow-up blood was drawn about 14 weeks, roughly three months, after antiretroviral therapy began. Whole blood was used without fractionation, so all unsorted peripheral T cells were included. The input for sequencing was blood, taken during antiretroviral therapy. Receptor source: an adult with HIV infection.

This clonotype has ten or more counts. V usage is TRBV5-1 and J usage is TRBJ1-1; 8 bases are a match to TRBD1. The CDR3 loop spans 16 amino acids. Germline-derived CDR1 and CDR2 are SGHRS and YFSETQ. With 3 bases clipped from V and 3 bases from J, the junction kept 10 bases outside the gene matches. Here the CDR3 DNA reads TGCGCCAGCAGCTCAGCCAGGGGGCTAGTGGACACTGAAGCTTTCTTT. Amino acid sequence: CASSSARGLVDTEAFF.

This clonotype was counted many times. The chain uses TRBV6-5 and TRBJ1-1, with D unclear. V was trimmed by 0 bases and J by 4 bases, leaving 9 bases between them. CDR3 length: 14 amino acids. Looked up from germline, CDR1 is MNHEY and CDR2 is SVGAGI. CDR3 coding DNA: TGTGCCAGCAGTTACTCAAGAAGATCCACTGAAGCTTTCTTT. As protein: CASSYSRRSTEAFF.

The V call is TRBV19, the J call TRBJ2-5; no firm D call. The V end was cut by 3 bases, the J end by 2 bases, with 7 bases between. The germline V gene has CDR1 LNHDA and CDR2 SQIVND (reference sequence). The CDR3 loop spans 13 amino acids. The CDR3 region has the DNA TGTGCCAGTAGTATTCCTCCGCAAGAGACCCAGTACTTC. Translated: CASSIPPQETQYF.

This clonotype was counted at least ten times. The rearrangement links TRBV28 to TRBJ2-3; 8 nucleotides match TRBD2. V shed 3 bases, J shed 3 bases, and the junction held 8 bases outside the gene matches. The CDR3 runs to 16 residues. In germline, CDR1 is MDHEN, CDR2 SYDVKM. The chain's CDR3 is CASSLWASGSTDTQYF. CDR3 coding DNA: TGTGCCAGCAGTTTGTGGGCTAGCGGGTCAACAGATACGCAGTATTTT.

This clonotype was seen repeatedly, ten times or more. CDR3 in amino acids: CASSLGDGYTF. The CDR3 DNA sequence: TGTGCCAGCAGCTTAGGTGATGGCTACACCTTC. V usage is TRBV7-9 and J usage is TRBJ1-2; D unclear. Germline V lookup: CDR1 SEHNR, CDR2 FQNEAQ (reference sequence). V lost 1 base, J lost 6 bases, and 3 bases lay in between. The CDR3 is 11 amino acids.

The J gene is TRBJ1-6, the V gene TRBV5-1, with 7 bases identical to TRBD1. The J segment lost 7 bases and the V segment lost 0 bases, leaving 4 bases of the junction unmatched. The CDR3 length is 15 residues. In germline, CDR1 is SGHRS, CDR2 YFSETQ. The CDR3 nucleotides are TGCGCCAGCAGCTTGGCCGCACAGGGGAATTCACCCCTCCACTTT. This encodes CASSLAAQGNSPLHF.

The gene calls are TRBV5-1 and TRBJ2-2; 9 positions agree with TRBD2. The CDR3 contains 17 residues. Germline CDR1 is SGHRS and CDR2 is YFSETQ. J lost 6 bases, V lost 4 bases, and 13 bases had no gene match. The CDR3 DNA reads TGCGCCAGCAGCCCAAGAACCCCTAGCGGGGACGCCGGGGAGCTGTTTTTT. It yields the protein CASSPRTPSGDAGELFF.

This clonotype was seen repeatedly, ten times or more. This chain connects TRBV30 to TRBJ2-1; TRBD1 aligns across 8 bases. The germline CDR1 and CDR2 sequences are GTSNPN and SVGIG (reference sequence). The CDR3 has 14 residues. Germline trimming cut 3 bases from V and 7 bases from J; bases unmatched to any gene: 8. This CDR3 reads CAWRRDRGWNEQFF. CDR3 DNA: TGTGCCTGGAGGCGAGACAGGGGATGGAATGAGCAGTTCTTC.

This clonotype was counted at least ten times. The chain uses TRBV10-2 and TRBJ1-1; maybe TRBD1 (6 bases). Trimming removed 8 bases at V and 3 bases at J, with 13 bases between. This CDR3 region has 13 residues. Germline values: CDR1 WSHSY, CDR2 SAAADI. The CDR3 spells CASERGLDTEAFF. The DNA of the CDR3 is TGCGCCAGCGAAAGGGGGTTGGACACTGAAGCTTTCTTT.

Note on this clonotype: The junction differs from germline at one of its ends, possibly a read error. The chain couples TRBV7-7 to TRBJ2-1, with 12 bases fitting TRBD2. CDR3 length equals 17 residues. CDR1 is SSHAT and CDR2 is FNYEAQ in the germline V gene (reference sequence). The CDR3 nucleotides read TGTGCTAGCATACCCAGACTAGCGGGAGCTGGGTACAATGAGCAGTTCTTC. Its protein product is CASIPRLAGAGYNEQFF.

This clonotype was found many times. The gene calls are TRBV6-4 and TRBJ1-5; D remains unclear. The CDR3 has 13 residues. Per the germline V gene, CDR1 is MRHNA and CDR2 is SNTAGT. Trimming took 0 bases from V and 3 from J, leaving 3 bases between them. Here the CDR3 DNA reads TGTGCCAGCAGTGACTCGGACAATCAGCCCCAGCATTTT. Residues: CASSDSDNQPQHF.

The chain employs TRBV29-1 and TRBJ2-2; unclear D gene. V was clipped by 4 bases and J by 5 bases, with 8 bases between them. This CDR3 spans 12 amino acids. The germline CDR1 and CDR2 sequences are SQVTM and ANQGSEA. DNA for the CDR3: TGCAGCGTTGGAGAGCAGACCGGGGAGCTGTTTTTT. Protein sequence: CSVGEQTGELFF.

This clonotype showed up many times. The chain carries TRBV27 and TRBJ1-1; D possibly corresponds to TRBD1 (5 bases). CDR3 size: 13 residues. V shed 4 bases and J shed 1 base, with 7 bases lying between them. The V gene's germline CDR1 is MNHEY and CDR2 SMNVEV (reference sequence). This CDR3 is CASSWGTNTEAFF. In nucleotides, the CDR3 is TGTGCCAGCAGTTGGGGGACGAACACTGAAGCTTTCTTT.

This clonotype occurred many times. The rearrangement uses TRBV28 and TRBJ2-3, with 8 bases matching TRBD1. This CDR3 spans 14 amino acids. Germline CDR1 and CDR2: MDHEN and SYDVKM. Trimming removed 6 bases from V and 1 base from J; junction bases left unmatched: 3. The CDR3 nucleotides are TGTGCCAGCAGGCCCAGGGGGCGCACAGATACGCAGTATTTT. It yields the protein CASRPRGRTDTQYF.

This clonotype was seen a single time. The chain is built from TRBV5-6 and TRBJ1-5, with a tentative D call TRBD1 (6 bases). Germline V gives CDR1 SGHDT, CDR2 YYEEEE. V gave up 5 bases and J gave up 0 bases, with 15 bases separating them. This CDR3 is 16 amino acids long. The CDR3 reads CASSSNGGDSNQPQHF. Here the CDR3 DNA reads TGTGCCAGCAGTTCTAATGGGGGCGATAGCAATCAGCCCCAGCATTTT.

The chain joins TRBV18 to TRBJ2-7; 7 bases align to TRBD2. The germline V gene has CDR1 KGHSH and CDR2 LQKENI. The CDR3 consists of 19 residues. V was pared by 1 base and J by 2 bases, with 17 bases of the junction left unmatched. As DNA, the CDR3 is TGTGCCAGCTCACCACGGGCTAAGCGGGACCGGAGGGTCCCCTACGAGCAGTACTTC. Translated, it gives CASSPRAKRDRRVPYEQYF.

This clonotype was seen repeatedly, ten times or more. V usage is TRBV6-5 and J usage is TRBJ1-6; no clear D. Trimming left V 0 bases short and J 7 bases short, with 10 bases between. The germline CDR1 and CDR2 sequences are MNHEY and SVGAGI. CDR3 length: 15 residues. This chain's CDR3 is CASSYSSLWNSPLHF. As DNA, the CDR3 is TGTGCCAGCAGTTACTCGAGCCTCTGGAATTCACCCCTCCACTTT.

This clonotype was seen ten or more times. The chain is built from TRBV9 and TRBJ2-5; 7 bases line up with TRBD1. After removal of 0 bases from V and 4 bases from J, the junction contained 9 bases not matched to a gene. The germline V gene encodes CDR1 SGDLS and CDR2 YYNGEE. This CDR3 contains 16 residues. The CDR3, as DNA: TGTGCCAGCAGCGTAGAGAGAGGGGGCGCGGGAGAGACCCAGTACTTC. Its protein product is CASSVERGGAGETQYF.

This clonotype was observed many times. This rearrangement joins TRBV6-5 to TRBJ1-3; D call uncertain. CDR3 length equals 12 residues. The germline V gene encodes CDR1 MNHEY and CDR2 SVGAGI. Between the trimmed V and J ends, which lost 5 bases and 3 bases, there was a span of 5 bases. CDR3 sequence: CASSPGGNTIYF. The CDR3 DNA follows: TGTGCCAGCAGTCCGGGTGGAAACACCATATATTTT.

There are many counts of this clonotype. V gene TRBV4-1 combines with J gene TRBJ2-7, with D perhaps assigned TRBD1 or TRBD2 (6 bases each). V shed 2 bases and J shed 6 bases, with 20 bases lying between them. The CDR3 loop spans 16 amino acids. Germline CDR1 reads MGHRA; CDR2 reads YSYEKL. CDR3 region: CASSQLHTGGRGEQYF. CDR3 DNA: TGCGCCAGCAGCCAACTACACACCGGGGGCAGGGGCGAGCAGTACTTC.

This clonotype occurred many times. This chain joins TRBV7-8 and TRBJ2-4; TRBD2 is a possible D gene (6 bases). With 5 bases removed from V and 3 bases from J, the gap between germline ends came to 14 bases. The CDR3 has 15 amino acids. CDR1 SGHVS and CDR2 FQNEAQ come from the germline V gene. CDR3 loop: CASSPLAGGKNIQYF. CDR3 nucleotide sequence: TGTGCCAGCAGCCCACTTGCCGGGGGCAAAAACATTCAGTACTTC.

Ten or more counts support this clonotype. An end of the junction differs from the germline gene, which may be a read error. The rearrangement uses TRBV4-1 and TRBJ1-1; D might be TRBD1 (6 bases). The CDR3 totals 12 residues. Germline CDR1 is MGHRA and CDR2 is YSYEKL. The CDR3 is CASSQEGGWAFF. The CDR3 DNA sequence: TGCGCCAGCAGTCAAGAAGGGGGGTGGGCTTTCTTT.

This clonotype was detected ten times or more. The gene calls are TRBV7-9 and TRBJ1-1; 8 nucleotides line up with TRBD1. V shed 2 bases, J shed 3 bases, and the junction held 5 bases outside the gene matches. The CDR3 extends over 15 amino acids. The germline V gene encodes CDR1 SEHNR and CDR2 FQNEAQ (reference sequence). The DNA for the CDR3 is TGTGCCAGCAGCTTAAGACAGGGGTCGTACACTGAAGCTTTCTTT. Encoded protein: CASSLRQGSYTEAFF.

This clonotype appeared many times. This chain connects TRBV29-1 to TRBJ2-3; 10 nucleotides match TRBD2. V shed 6 bases and J 4 bases; nucleotides not matched to a gene: 10. The CDR3 is 15 residues long. Germline V gene data show CDR1 as SQVTM and CDR2 as ANQGSEA. CDR3 amino acids: CSVKRASGSSDTQYF. The DNA for the CDR3 is TGCAGCGTCAAAAGGGCTAGCGGGAGTTCAGATACGCAGTATTTT.

The chain carries TRBV5-4 and TRBJ2-1; D uncertain. The CDR3 runs 14 residues. CDR1 and CDR2 from the germline V gene are SGHNT and YYREEE (reference sequence). V was cut by 6 bases and J by 10 bases, with 20 bases left in between. The CDR3 is CASTKWGTTGEQFF. DNA for the CDR3: TGTGCCAGCACGAAGTGGGGTACGACCGGGGAGCAGTTCTTC.